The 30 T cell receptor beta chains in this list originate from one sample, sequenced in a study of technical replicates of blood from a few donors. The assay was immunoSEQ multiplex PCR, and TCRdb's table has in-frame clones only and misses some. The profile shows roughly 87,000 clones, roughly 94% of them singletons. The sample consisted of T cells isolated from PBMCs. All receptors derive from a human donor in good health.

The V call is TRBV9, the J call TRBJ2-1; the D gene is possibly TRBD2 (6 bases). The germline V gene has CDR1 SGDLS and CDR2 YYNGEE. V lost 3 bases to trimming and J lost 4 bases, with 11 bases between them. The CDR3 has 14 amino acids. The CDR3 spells CASSAGGSYNEQFF. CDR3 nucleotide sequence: TGTGCCAGCAGCGCCGGGGGTAGTTACAATGAGCAGTTCTTC.

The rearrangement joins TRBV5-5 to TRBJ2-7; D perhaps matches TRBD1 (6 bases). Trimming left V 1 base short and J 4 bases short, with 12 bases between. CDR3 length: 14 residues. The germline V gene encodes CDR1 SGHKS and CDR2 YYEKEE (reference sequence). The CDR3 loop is CASSLPDSLYEQYF. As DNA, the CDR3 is TGTGCCAGCAGCTTGCCGGACAGCCTATACGAGCAGTACTTC.

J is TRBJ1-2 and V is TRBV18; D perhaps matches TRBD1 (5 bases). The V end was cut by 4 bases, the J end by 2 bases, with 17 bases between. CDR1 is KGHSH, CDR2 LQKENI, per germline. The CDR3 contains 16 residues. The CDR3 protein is CASSQYDQGGNYGYTF. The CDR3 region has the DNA TGTGCCAGCTCACAATACGACCAGGGAGGCAACTATGGCTACACCTTC.

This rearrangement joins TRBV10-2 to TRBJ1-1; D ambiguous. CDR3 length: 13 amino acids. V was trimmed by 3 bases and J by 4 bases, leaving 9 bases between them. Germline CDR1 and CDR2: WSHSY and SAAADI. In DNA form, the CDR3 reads TGCGCCAGCAGTGATGGGCTGCTCACTGAAGCTTTCTTT. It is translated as CASSDGLLTEAFF.

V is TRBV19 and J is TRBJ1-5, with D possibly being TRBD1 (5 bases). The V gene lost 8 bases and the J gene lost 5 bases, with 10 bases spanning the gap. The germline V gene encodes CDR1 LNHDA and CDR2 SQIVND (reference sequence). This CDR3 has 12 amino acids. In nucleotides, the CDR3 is TGTGCCAGTGGGGCAGTGGATCAGCCCCAGCATTTT. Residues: CASGAVDQPQHF. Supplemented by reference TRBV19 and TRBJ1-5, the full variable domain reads DGGITQSPKYLFRKEGQNVTLSCEQNLNHDAMYWYRQDPGQGLRLIYYSQIVNDFQKGDIAEGYSVSREKKESFPLTVTSAQKNPTAFYLCASGAVDQPQHFGDGTRLSIL.

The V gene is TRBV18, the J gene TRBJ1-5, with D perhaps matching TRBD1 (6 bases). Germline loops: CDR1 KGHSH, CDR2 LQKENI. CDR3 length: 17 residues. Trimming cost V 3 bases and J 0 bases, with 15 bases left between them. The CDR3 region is CASSPKRQEISNQPQHF. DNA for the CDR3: TGTGCCAGCTCACCCAAGAGACAGGAGATTAGCAATCAGCCCCAGCATTTT. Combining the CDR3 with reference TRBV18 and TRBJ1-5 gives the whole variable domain NAGVMQNPRHLVRRRGQEARLRCSPMKGHSHVYWYRQLPEEGLKFMVYLQKENIIDESGMPKERFSAEFPKEGPSILRIQQVVRGDSAAYFCASSPKRQEISNQPQHFGDGTRLSIL.

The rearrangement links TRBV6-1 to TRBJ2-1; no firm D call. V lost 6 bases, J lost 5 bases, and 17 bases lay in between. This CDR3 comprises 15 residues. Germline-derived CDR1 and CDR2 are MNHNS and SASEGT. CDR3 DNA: TGTGCCAGCAGGCCAACGGTGACTGTCGACAATGAGCAGTTCTTC. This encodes CASRPTVTVDNEQFF.

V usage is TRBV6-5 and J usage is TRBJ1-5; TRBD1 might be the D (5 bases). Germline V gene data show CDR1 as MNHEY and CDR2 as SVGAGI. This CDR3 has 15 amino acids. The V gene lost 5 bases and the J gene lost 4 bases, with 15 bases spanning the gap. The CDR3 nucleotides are TGTGCCAGCAGTACCCGTCTTGGGGGGAATCAGCCCCAGCATTTT. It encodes CASSTRLGGNQPQHF.

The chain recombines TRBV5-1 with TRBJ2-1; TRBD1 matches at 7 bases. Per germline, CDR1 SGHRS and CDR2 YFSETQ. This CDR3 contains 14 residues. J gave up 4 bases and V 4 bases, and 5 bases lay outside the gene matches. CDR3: CASSIGTEYNEQFF. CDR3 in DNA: TGCGCCAGCAGCATCGGGACAGAGTACAATGAGCAGTTCTTC.

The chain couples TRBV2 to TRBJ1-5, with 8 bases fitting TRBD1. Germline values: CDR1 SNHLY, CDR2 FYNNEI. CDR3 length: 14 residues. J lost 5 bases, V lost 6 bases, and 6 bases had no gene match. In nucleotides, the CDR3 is TGTGCCAGCAGACCCAGGGGGCGTGATCAGCCCCAGCATTTT. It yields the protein CASRPRGRDQPQHF.

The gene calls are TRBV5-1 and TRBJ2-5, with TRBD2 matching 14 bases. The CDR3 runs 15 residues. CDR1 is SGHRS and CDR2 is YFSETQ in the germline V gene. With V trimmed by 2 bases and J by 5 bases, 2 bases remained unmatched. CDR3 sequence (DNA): TGCGCCAGCAGCTTCAGACTAGCGGGAGGGGAGACCCAGTACTTC. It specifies CASSFRLAGGETQYF. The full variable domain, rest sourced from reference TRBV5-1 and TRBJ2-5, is KAGVTQTPRYLIKTRGQQVTLSCSPISGHRSVSWYQQTPGQGLQFLFEYFSETQRNKGNFPGRFSGRQFSNSRSEMNVSTLELGDSALYLCASSFRLAGGETQYFGPGTRLLVL.

The CDR3 is CASSLVIGVLDEQYF. The DNA of the CDR3 is TGTGCCAGCAGCTTGGTAATAGGGGTGCTCGACGAGCAGTACTTC. The chain employs TRBV5-6 and TRBJ2-7; D possibly corresponds to TRBD1 (5 bases). The CDR3 extends over 15 amino acids. The V gene's germline CDR1 is SGHDT and CDR2 YYEEEE. Trimming stripped 0 bases from V and 5 bases from J, with 15 bases between.

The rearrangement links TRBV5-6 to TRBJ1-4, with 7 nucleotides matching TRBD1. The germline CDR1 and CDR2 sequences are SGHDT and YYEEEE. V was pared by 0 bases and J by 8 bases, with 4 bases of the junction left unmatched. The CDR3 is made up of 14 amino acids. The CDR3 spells CASSLDRGFEKLFF. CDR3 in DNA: TGTGCCAGCAGCTTGGACAGGGGTTTCGAAAAACTGTTTTTT. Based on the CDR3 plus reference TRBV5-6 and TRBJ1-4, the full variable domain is DAGVTQSPTHLIKTRGQQVTLRCSPKSGHDTVSWYQQALGQGPQFIFQYYEEEERQRGNFPDRFSGHQFPNYSSELNVNALLLGDSALYLCASSLDRGFEKLFFGSGTQLSVL.

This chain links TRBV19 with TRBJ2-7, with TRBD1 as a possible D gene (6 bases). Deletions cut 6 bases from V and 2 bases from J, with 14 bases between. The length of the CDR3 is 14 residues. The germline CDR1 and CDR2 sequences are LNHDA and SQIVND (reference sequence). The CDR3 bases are TGTGCCAGTAGCGCAGACAGGAGGACCTACGAGCAGTACTTC. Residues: CASSADRRTYEQYF.

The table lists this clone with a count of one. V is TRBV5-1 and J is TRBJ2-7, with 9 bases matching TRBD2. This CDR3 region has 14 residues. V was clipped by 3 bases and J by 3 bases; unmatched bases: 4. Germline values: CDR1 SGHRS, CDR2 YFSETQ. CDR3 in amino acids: CASSSTTSGYEQYF. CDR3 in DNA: TGCGCCAGCAGCTCGACGACTAGCGGCTACGAGCAGTACTTC.

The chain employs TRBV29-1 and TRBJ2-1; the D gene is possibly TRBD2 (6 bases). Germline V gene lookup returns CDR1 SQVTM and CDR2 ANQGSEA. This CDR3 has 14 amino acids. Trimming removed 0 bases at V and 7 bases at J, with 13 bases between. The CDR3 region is CSVEERGTRNEQFF. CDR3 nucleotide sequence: TGCAGCGTTGAAGAGCGGGGAACCAGGAATGAGCAGTTCTTC.

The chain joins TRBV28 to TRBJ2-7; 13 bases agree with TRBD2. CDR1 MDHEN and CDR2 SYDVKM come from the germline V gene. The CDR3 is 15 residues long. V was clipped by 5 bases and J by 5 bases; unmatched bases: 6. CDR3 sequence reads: CASSPRTSGSHEQYF. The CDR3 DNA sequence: TGTGCCAGCAGTCCGAGGACTAGCGGGAGTCACGAGCAGTACTTC.

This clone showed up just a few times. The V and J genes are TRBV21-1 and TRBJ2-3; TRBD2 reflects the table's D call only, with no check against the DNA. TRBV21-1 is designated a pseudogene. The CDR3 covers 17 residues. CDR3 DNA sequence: TGTGCCAGCAGCATAGGGTGCGGAACTAGCGGCACAGATACGCAGTATTTT. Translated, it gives CASSIGCGTSGTDTQYF.

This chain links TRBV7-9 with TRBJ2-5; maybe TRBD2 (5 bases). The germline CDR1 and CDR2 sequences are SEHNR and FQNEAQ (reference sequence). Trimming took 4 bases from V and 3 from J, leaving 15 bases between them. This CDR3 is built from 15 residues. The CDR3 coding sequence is TGTGCCAGCAGCTACCATTCCGGGGAAAAAGAGACCCAGTACTTC. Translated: CASSYHSGEKETQYF.

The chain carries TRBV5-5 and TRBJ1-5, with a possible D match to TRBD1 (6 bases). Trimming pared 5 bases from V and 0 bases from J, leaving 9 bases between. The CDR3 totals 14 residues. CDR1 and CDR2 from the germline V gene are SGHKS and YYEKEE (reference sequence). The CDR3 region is CASRWDISNQPQHF. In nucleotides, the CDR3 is TGTGCCAGCAGATGGGACATTAGCAATCAGCCCCAGCATTTT.

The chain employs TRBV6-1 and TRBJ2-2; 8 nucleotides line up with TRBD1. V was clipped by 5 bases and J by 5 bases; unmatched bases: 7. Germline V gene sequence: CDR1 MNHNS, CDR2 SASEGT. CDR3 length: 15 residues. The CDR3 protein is CASSIQTGATGELFF. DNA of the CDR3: TGTGCCAGCAGTATCCAGACAGGGGCAACCGGGGAGCTGTTTTTT.

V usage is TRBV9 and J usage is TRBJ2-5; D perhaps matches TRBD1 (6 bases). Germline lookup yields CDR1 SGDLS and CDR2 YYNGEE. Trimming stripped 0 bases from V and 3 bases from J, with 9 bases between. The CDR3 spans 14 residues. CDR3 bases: TGTGCCAGCAGCGTAGGGGACATAGAAGAGACCCAGTACTTC. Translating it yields CASSVGDIEETQYF.

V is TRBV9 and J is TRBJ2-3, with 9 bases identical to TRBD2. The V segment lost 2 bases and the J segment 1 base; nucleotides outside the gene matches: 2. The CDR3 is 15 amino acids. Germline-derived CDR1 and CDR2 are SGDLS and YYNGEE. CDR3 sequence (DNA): TGTGCCAGCAGCGTTCGCGGGGGGGGCACAGATACGCAGTATTTT. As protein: CASSVRGGGTDTQYF.

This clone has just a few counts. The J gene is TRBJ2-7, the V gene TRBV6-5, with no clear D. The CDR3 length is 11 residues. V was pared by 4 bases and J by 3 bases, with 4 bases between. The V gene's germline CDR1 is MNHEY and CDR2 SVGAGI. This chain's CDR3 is CASSSIYEQYF. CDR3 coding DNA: TGTGCCAGCAGTTCCATCTACGAGCAGTACTTC.

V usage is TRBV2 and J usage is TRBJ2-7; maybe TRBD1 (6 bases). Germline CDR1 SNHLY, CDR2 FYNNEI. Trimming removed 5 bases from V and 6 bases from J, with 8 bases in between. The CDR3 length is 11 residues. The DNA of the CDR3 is TGTGCCAGCAGTTACAGGGCCGAGCAGTACTTC. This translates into CASSYRAEQYF.

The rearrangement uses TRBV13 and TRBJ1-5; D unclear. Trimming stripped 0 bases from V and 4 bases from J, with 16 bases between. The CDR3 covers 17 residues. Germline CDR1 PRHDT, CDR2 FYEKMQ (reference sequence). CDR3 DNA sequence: TGTGCCAGCAGCTTAGGAGGGCGGGCGGCCTGGAATCAGCCCCAGCATTTT. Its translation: CASSLGGRAAWNQPQHF.

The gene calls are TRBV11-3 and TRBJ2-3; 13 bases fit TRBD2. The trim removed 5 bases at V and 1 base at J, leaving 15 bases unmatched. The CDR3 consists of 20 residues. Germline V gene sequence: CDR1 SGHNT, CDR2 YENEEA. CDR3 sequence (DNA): TGTGCCAGCAGCCTAAAGGGACTAGCGGGGCACTTTCCTGGCACAGATACGCAGTATTTT. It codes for CASSLKGLAGHFPGTDTQYF.

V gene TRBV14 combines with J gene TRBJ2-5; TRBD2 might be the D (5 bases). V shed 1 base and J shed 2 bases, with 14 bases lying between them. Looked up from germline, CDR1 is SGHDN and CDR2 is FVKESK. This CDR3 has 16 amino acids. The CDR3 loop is CASSQGAAFTQETQYF. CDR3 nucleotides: TGTGCCAGCAGCCAAGGAGCGGCCTTTACACAAGAGACCCAGTACTTC.

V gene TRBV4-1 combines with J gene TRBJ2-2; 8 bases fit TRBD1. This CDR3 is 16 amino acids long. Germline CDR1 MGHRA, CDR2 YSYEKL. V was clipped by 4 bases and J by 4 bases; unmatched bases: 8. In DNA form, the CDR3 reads TGCGCCAGCAGCCGTCGGACAGGGAGTGGCACCGGGGAGCTGTTTTTT. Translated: CASSRRTGSGTGELFF.

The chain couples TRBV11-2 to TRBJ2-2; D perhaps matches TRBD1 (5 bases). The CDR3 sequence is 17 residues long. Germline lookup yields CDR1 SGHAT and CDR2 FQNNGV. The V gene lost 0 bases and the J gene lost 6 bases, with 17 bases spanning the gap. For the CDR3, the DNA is TGTGCCAGCAGCTTAGAGCTCCAGGGTGGAGACTCCGGGGAGCTGTTTTTT. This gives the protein CASSLELQGGDSGELFF.